The next 7 T cell receptor beta chains were all read from a single sample in a study of technical replicates of blood from several donors. The table came from immunoSEQ multiplex PCR; TCRdb's copy has only in-frame clones and leaves some out. The data hold 8,000 to 9,000 clones, with about nine tenths observed a single time. The sample consisted of PBMCs. The receptors here all came from a human donor in good health.

The genes are TRBV6-5 and TRBJ2-7; D might be TRBD2 (6 bases). V shed 6 bases and J shed 5 bases, with 14 bases lying between them. Germline V gives CDR1 MNHEY, CDR2 SVGAGI. This CDR3 spans 13 amino acids. CDR3 loop: CASRAGWLHEQYF. DNA for the CDR3: TGTGCCAGCAGGGCGGGGTGGCTACACGAGCAGTACTTC.

This chain uses TRBV19 with TRBJ2-7; 9 positions agree with TRBD2. The CDR3 runs 14 residues. J gave up 4 bases and V 3 bases, and 4 bases lay outside the gene matches. The germline CDR1 and CDR2 sequences are LNHDA and SQIVND (reference sequence). CDR3 amino acids: CASSILAGQYEQYF. CDR3 coding DNA: TGTGCCAGTAGTATTCTAGCGGGACAGTACGAGCAGTACTTC.

This chain connects TRBV5-1 to TRBJ2-7, with TRBD2 matching 7 bases. The germline gives CDR1 SGHRS, CDR2 YFSETQ. Trimming cost V 0 bases and J 2 bases; bases outside gene matches: 11. This CDR3 is 17 amino acids long. Here the CDR3 DNA reads TGCGCCAGCAGCTTGGCCATCGTTGCTAGCGGTACCTACGAGCAGTACTTC. Its translation is CASSLAIVASGTYEQYF.

This chain links TRBV6-4 with TRBJ2-3; 12 nucleotides agree with TRBD2. J was trimmed by 1 base and V by 6 bases; bases with no gene match: 2. The CDR3 length is 15 residues. CDR1 and CDR2 (germline): MRHNA, SNTAGT. CDR3 nucleotides: TGTGCCAGCAGCCGACTAGCGGGGGGCACAGATACGCAGTATTTT. It encodes CASSRLAGGTDTQYF.

The chain recombines TRBV4-1 with TRBJ2-3; TRBD2 agrees at 7 bases. Germline CDR1 is MGHRA and CDR2 is YSYEKL. The length of the CDR3 is 17 residues. V was clipped by 0 bases and J by 2 bases; unmatched bases: 8. The CDR3 here is CASSQDRGEGPTDTQYF. In DNA, the CDR3 is TGCGCCAGCAGCCAAGATCGGGGGGAGGGACCCACAGATACGCAGTATTTT.

The J gene is TRBJ2-7, the V gene TRBV4-1, with 12 bases aligning to TRBD2. The trim removed 1 base at V and 5 bases at J, leaving 3 bases unmatched. The CDR3 has 15 amino acids. Germline V gene data show CDR1 as MGHRA and CDR2 as YSYEKL. CDR3 DNA: TGCGCCAGCAGCCAAGGACTAGCGGGAGAAAACGAGCAGTACTTC. It specifies CASSQGLAGENEQYF.

The chain employs TRBV29-1 and TRBJ1-5; 9 nucleotides match TRBD1. Germline V CDR1 and CDR2: SQVTM, ANQGSEA. The CDR3 totals 13 residues. The junction had 4 bases not matched to a gene; V was cut back by 4 bases and J by 6 bases. The CDR3 protein is CSVGGTGIQPQHF. The CDR3 DNA reads TGCAGCGTTGGGGGGACAGGGATTCAGCCCCAGCATTTT.